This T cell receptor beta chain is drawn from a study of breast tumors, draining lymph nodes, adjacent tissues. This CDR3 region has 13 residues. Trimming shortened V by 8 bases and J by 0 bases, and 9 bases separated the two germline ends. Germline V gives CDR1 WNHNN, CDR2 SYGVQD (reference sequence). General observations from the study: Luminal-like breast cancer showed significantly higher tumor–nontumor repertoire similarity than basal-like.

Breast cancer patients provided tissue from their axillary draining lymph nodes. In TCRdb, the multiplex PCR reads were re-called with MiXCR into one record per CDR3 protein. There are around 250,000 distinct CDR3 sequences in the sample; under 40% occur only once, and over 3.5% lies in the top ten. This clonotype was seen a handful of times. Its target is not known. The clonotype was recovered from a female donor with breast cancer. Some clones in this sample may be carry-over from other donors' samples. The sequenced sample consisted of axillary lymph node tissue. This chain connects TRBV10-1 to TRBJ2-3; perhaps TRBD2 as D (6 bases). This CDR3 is CASGTSSTDTQYF. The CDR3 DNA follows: TGCGCCAGCGGGACTTCTAGCACAGATACGCAGTATTTT.